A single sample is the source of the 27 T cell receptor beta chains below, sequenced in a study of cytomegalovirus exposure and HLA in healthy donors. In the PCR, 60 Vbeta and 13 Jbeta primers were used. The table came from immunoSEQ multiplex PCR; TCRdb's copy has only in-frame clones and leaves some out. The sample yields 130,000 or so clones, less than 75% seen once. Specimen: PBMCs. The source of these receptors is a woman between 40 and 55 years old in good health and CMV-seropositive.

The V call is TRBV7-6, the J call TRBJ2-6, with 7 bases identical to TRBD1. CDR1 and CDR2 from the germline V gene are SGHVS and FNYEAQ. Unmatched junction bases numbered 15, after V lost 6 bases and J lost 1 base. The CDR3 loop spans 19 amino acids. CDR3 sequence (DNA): TGTGCCAGCAGGCCCACCGCCGGGACAGCCTTTTCTGGGGCCAACGTCCTGACTTTC. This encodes CASRPTAGTAFSGANVLTF.

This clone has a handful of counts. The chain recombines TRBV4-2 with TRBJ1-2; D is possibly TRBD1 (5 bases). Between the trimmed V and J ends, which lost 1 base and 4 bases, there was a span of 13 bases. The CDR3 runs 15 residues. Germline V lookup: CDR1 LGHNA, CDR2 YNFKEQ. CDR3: CASSQAQEGIYGYTF. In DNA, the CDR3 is TGTGCCAGCAGCCAAGCTCAGGAGGGGATCTATGGCTACACCTTC.

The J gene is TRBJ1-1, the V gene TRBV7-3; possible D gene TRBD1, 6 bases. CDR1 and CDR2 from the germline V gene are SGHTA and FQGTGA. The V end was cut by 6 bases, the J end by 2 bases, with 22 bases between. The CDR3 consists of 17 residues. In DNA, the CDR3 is TGTGCCAGCAGTTCCGGGACGATGAGAGGGACAAACACTGAAGCTTTCTTT. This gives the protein CASSSGTMRGTNTEAFF.

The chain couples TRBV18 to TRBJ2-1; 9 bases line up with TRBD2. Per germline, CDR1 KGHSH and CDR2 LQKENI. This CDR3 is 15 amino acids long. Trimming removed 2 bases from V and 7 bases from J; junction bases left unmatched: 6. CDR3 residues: CASSPSAGGVNEQFF. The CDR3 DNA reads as TGTGCCAGCTCACCATCTGCGGGAGGGGTGAATGAGCAGTTCTTC.

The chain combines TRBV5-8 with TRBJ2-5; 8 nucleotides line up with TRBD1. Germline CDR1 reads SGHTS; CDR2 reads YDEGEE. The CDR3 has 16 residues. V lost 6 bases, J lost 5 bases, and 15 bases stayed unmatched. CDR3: CASTSLGRGRWETQYF. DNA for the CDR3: TGTGCCAGCACCTCCTTGGGCAGGGGGCGTTGGGAGACCCAGTACTTC.

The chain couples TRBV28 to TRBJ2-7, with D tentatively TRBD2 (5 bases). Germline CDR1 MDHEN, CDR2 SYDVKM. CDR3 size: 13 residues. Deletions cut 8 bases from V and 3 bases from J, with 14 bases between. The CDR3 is CASSAGQDYEQYF. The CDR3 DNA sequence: TGTGCCAGCTCGGCGGGCCAGGACTACGAGCAGTACTTC.

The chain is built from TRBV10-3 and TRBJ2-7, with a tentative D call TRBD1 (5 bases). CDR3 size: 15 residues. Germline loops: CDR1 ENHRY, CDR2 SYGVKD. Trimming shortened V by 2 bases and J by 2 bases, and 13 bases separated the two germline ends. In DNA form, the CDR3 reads TGTGCCATCAGTGAGGAATTAGGGGCACCCTACGAGCAGTACTTC. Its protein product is CAISEELGAPYEQYF.

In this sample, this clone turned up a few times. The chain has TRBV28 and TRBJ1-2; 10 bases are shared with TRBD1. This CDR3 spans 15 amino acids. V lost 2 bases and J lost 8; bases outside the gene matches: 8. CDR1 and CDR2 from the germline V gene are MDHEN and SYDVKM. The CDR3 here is CASSLVGRQGAGYTF. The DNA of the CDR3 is TGTGCCAGCAGTTTAGTCGGCCGACAGGGGGCCGGCTACACCTTC.

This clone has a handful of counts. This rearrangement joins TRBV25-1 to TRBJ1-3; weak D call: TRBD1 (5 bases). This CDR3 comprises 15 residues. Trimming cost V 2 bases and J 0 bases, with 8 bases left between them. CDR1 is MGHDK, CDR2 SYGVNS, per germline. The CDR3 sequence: CASSEQGNSGNTIYF. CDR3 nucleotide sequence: TGTGCCAGCAGTGAACAGGGAAACTCTGGAAACACCATATATTTT.

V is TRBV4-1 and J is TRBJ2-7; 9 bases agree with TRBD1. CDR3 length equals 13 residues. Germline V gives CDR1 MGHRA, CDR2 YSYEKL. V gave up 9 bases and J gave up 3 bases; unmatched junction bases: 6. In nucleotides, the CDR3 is TGCGCCAGTAGGACAGGGGCAAGCTACGAGCAGTACTTC. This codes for CASRTGASYEQYF.

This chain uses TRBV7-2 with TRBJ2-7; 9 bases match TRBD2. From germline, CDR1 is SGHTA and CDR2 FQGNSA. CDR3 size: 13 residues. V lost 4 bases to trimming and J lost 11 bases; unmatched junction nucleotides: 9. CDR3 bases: TGTGCCAGCAGCTCCCGAGGCGGGAGGGCCAAGTACTTC. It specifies CASSSRGGRAKYF.

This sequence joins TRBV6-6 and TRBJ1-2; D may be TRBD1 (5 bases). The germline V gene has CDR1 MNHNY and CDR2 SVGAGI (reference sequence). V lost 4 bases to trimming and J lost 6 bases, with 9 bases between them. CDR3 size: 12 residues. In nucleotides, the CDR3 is TGTGCCAGCAGTTTTGACAGACATGGCTACACCTTC. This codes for CASSFDRHGYTF.

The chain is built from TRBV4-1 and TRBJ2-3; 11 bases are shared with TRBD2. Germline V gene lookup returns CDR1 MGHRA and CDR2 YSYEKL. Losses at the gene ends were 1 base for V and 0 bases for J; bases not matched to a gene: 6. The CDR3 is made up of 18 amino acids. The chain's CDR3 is CASSQGFGLAGSTDTQYF. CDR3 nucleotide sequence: TGCGCCAGCAGCCAAGGATTTGGACTAGCGGGTAGCACAGATACGCAGTATTTT.

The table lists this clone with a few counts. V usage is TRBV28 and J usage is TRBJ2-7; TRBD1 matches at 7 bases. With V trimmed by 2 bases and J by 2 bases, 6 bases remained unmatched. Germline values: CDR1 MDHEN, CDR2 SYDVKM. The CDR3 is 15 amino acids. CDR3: CASSLTGQGAYEQYF. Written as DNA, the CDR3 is TGTGCCAGCAGTTTAACAGGGCAGGGGGCCTACGAGCAGTACTTC. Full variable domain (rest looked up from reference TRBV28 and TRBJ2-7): DVKVTQSSRYLVKRTGEKVFLECVQDMDHENMFWYRQDPGLGLRLIYFSYDVKMKEKGDIPEGYSVSREKKERFSLILESASTNQTSMYLCASSLTGQGAYEQYFGPGTRLTVT.

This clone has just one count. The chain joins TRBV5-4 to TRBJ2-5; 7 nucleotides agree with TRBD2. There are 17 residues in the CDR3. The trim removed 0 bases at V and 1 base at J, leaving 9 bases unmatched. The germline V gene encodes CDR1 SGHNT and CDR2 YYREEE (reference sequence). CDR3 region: CASSLAAKGGTQETQYF. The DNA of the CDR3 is TGTGCCAGCAGCTTGGCCGCGAAGGGAGGGACCCAAGAGACCCAGTACTTC.

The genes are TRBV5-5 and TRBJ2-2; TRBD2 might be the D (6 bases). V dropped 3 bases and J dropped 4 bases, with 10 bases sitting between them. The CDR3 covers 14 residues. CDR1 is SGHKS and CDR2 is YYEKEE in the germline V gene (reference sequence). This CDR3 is CASSWGVGTGELFF. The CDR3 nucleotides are TGTGCCAGCAGCTGGGGGGTTGGCACCGGGGAGCTGTTTTTT.

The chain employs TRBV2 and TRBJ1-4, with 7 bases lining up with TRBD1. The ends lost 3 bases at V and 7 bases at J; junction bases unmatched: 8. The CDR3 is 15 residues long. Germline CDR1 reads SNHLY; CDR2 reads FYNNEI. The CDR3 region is CASSERGPGSEKLFF. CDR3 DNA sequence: TGTGCCAGCAGTGAGAGGGGGCCTGGAAGTGAAAAACTGTTTTTT.

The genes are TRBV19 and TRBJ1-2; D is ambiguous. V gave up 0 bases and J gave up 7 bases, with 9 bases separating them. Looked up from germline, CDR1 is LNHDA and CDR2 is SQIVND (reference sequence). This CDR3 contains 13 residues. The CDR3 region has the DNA TGTGCCAGTAGTATAGATCCGTCCGGTGGCTACACCTTC. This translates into CASSIDPSGGYTF.

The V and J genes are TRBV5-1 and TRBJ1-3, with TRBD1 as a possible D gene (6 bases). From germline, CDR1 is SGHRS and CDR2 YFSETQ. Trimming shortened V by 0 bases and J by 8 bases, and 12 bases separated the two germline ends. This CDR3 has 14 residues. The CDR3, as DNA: TGCGCCAGCAGCTTGGACAGGGTGGGGGACACCATATATTTT. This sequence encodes CASSLDRVGDTIYF.

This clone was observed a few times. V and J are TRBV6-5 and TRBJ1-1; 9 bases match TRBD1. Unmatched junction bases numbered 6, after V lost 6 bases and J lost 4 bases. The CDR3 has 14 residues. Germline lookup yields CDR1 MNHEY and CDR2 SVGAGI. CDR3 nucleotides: TGTGCCAGCAGGGAAGACAGGGGGGGCACTGAAGCTTTCTTT. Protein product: CASREDRGGTEAFF.

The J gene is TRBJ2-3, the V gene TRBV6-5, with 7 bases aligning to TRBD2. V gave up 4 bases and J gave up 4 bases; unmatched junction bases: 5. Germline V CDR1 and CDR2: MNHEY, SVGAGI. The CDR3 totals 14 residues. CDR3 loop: CASSLGLDSDTQYF. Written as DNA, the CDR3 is TGTGCCAGCAGTTTAGGACTAGATTCAGATACGCAGTATTTT.

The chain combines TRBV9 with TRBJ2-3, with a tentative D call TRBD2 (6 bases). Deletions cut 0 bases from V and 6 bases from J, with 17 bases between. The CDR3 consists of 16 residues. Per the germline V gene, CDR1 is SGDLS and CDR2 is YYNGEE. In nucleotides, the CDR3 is TGTGCCAGCAGCGTAGGAAGCCTAGCGCAACGGGATACGCAGTATTTT. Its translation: CASSVGSLAQRDTQYF.

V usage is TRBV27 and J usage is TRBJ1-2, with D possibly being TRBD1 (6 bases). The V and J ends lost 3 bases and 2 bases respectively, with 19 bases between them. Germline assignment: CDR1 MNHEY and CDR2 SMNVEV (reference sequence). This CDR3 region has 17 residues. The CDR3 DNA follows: TGTGCCAGCAGTTTGGGGTGGGGGCGGGGGTCCAACTATGGCTACACCTTC. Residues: CASSLGWGRGSNYGYTF.

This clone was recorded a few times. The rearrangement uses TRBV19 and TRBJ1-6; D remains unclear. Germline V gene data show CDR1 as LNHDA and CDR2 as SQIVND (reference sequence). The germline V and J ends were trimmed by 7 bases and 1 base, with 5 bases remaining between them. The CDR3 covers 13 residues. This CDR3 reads CASTGSYNSPLHF. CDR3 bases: TGTGCCAGTACAGGATCCTATAATTCACCCCTCCACTTT.

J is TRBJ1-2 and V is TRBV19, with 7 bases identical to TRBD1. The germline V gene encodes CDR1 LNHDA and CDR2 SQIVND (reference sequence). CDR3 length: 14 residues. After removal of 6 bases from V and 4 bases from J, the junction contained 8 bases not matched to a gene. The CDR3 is CASRFGTAPYGYTF. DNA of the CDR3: TGTGCCAGTAGATTCGGGACAGCACCCTATGGCTACACCTTC.

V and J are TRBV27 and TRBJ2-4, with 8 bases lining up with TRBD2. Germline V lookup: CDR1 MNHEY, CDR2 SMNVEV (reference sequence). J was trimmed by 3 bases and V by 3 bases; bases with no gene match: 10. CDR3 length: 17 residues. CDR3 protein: CASSFLGTREGKNIQYF. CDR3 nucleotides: TGTGCCAGCAGTTTCTTAGGGACTAGGGAGGGCAAAAACATTCAGTACTTC.

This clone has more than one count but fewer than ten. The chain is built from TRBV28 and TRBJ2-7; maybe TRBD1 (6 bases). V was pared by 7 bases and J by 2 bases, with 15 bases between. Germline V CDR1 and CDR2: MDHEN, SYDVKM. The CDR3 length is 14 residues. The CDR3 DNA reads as TGTGCCAGCACCAGGGGTCCCACGGCCTACGAGCAGTACTTC. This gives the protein CASTRGPTAYEQYF. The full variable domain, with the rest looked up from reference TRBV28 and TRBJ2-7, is DVKVTQSSRYLVKRTGEKVFLECVQDMDHENMFWYRQDPGLGLRLIYFSYDVKMKEKGDIPEGYSVSREKKERFSLILESASTNQTSMYLCASTRGPTAYEQYFGPGTRLTVT.